Listed below are T cell receptor beta chains from one sample, sequenced in a study of blood T cell repertoires in COVID-19. Method: immunoSEQ multiplex PCR; TCRdb's copy keeps in-frame clones and lacks some. The table lists about 74,000 clones, around nine tenths of them singletons, with 29% in the top ten. Material for sequencing was peripheral blood. The receptor set was obtained from a woman aged 80 or over with active or convalescent COVID-19. Each CDR3 is given with its conserved first and last residue.

v_call: TRBV30
j_call: TRBJ1-5
cdr3_aa: CAWRGYGGNQPQHF

v_call: TRBV7-2
j_call: TRBJ2-7
cdr3_aa: CASSAGRQGAGEQYF

v_call: TRBV27
j_call: TRBJ2-1
cdr3_aa: CASTSATGVSYNEQFF

v_call: TRBV30
j_call: TRBJ1-4
cdr3_aa: CVQLRWDEKLFF

v_call: TRBV19
j_call: TRBJ1-2
cdr3_aa: CASSPRGGDSGYTF

v_call: TRBV6-5
j_call: TRBJ1-5
cdr3_aa: CASIPTASNQPQHF

v_call: TRBV11-3
j_call: TRBJ2-5
cdr3_aa: CASSYRGGSETQYF

v_call: TRBV10-3
j_call: TRBJ1-2
cdr3_aa: CAISESRDRAGYTF

v_call: TRBV29-1
j_call: TRBJ2-3
cdr3_aa: CSVVSGGNTDTQYF

v_call: TRBV2
j_call: TRBJ1-3
cdr3_aa: CASSEDLLMGNTIYF

v_call: TRBV11-3
j_call: TRBJ2-7
cdr3_aa: CASSATSGGVEQYF

v_call: TRBV12-5
j_call: TRBJ1-5
cdr3_aa: CASGFQGLPGGRKQPQHF

v_call: TRBV6-6
j_call: TRBJ1-1
cdr3_aa: CASSSRAGRNTEAFF

v_call: TRBV7-9
j_call: TRBJ1-2
cdr3_aa: CASSLVEGDSHGYTF

v_call: TRBV3-1/TRBV3-2
j_call: TRBJ2-7
cdr3_aa: CASRAAVEAGEQYF

v_call: TRBV6-5
j_call: TRBJ1-2
cdr3_aa: CASRRQGLDNYGYTF

v_call: TRBV27
j_call: TRBJ1-6
cdr3_aa: CASRKGVGSPLHF

v_call: TRBV7-9
j_call: TRBJ1-2
cdr3_aa: CASSLSGTGTNYGYTF

v_call: TRBV2
j_call: TRBJ1-2
cdr3_aa: CAWEGGYGYTF

v_call: TRBV3-1/TRBV3-2
j_call: TRBJ2-5
cdr3_aa: CASSLGGAFGTQYF

v_call: TRBV30
j_call: TRBJ2-7
cdr3_aa: CAWRRQGYEQYF

v_call: TRBV29-1
j_call: TRBJ1-1
cdr3_aa: CSVGRPGQGFDTEAFF

v_call: TRBV4-1
j_call: TRBJ1-5
cdr3_aa: CASSQDLRINQPQHF

v_call: TRBV6-5
j_call: TRBJ2-5
cdr3_aa: CASRASGQETQYF

v_call: TRBV6-5
j_call: TRBJ2-7
cdr3_aa: CASSYRQGRNEQYF

v_call: TRBV4-3
j_call: TRBJ2-2
cdr3_aa: CASSQQIANTGELFF

v_call: TRBV25-1
j_call: TRBJ2-7
cdr3_aa: CASSKEGVPYEQYF

v_call: TRBV18
j_call: TRBJ1-2
cdr3_aa: CASSLPDAAGGYTF

v_call: TRBV5-1
j_call: TRBJ1-1
cdr3_aa: CASSPGTAHMNTEAFF

v_call: TRBV10-3
j_call: TRBJ2-7
cdr3_aa: CAISRGQTTYEQYF

v_call: TRBV19
j_call: TRBJ2-7
cdr3_aa: CASSIPRRGKDEQYF

v_call: TRBV29-1
j_call: TRBJ1-4
cdr3_aa: CSVVGNSHEKLFF

v_call: TRBV28
j_call: TRBJ2-2
cdr3_aa: CASWKGTGATGELFF

v_call: TRBV6-5
j_call: TRBJ2-3
cdr3_aa: CATSLLDTQYF

v_call: TRBV7-9
j_call: TRBJ2-5
cdr3_aa: CASSSPLGGQETQYF

v_call: TRBV28
j_call: TRBJ1-4
cdr3_aa: CASSLGQGYNEKLFF

v_call: TRBV9
j_call: TRBJ2-1
cdr3_aa: CASSVGTGYVDEQFF

v_call: TRBV7-2
j_call: TRBJ2-5
cdr3_aa: CASTRKLKLAGGQETQYF

v_call: TRBV3-1/TRBV3-2
j_call: TRBJ2-3
cdr3_aa: CASSHSGGTQYF

v_call: TRBV18
j_call: TRBJ2-4
cdr3_aa: CASSPIQGGDVKNIQYF